This T cell receptor beta chain originates from a study of blood T cell repertoires in COVID-19. As for the study in general: The United States, Italy and Spain supplied acute and convalescent COVID-19 samples. Sample material is recorded as cDNA or gDNA derived from T cells, B-cell-depleted T cells, or PBMCs.

This clone was counted only a few times. Per the original methods: Scientists estimated how many nucleated cells there were by amplifying reference gene primers. Produced via immunoSEQ multiplex PCR; TCRdb's table is partial and in-frame only. V and J calls and clone size are those listed in that table; D and trimming were worked out from the DNA. In the table there are more than 95,000 clones, approximately 82% of which are singletons. CDR1 and CDR2 (germline): LGHDT, YNNKEL (reference sequence). The ends lost 3 bases at V and 9 bases at J; junction bases unmatched: 13. The CDR3 loop spans 17 amino acids.

Sequenced material: peripheral blood. The chain uses TRBV3-1 (or the pseudogene TRBV3-2) and TRBJ2-1; 11 bases align to TRBD2. This sequence was found in a man aged 55 to 70 with acute or convalescent COVID-19. The CDR3 region is CASSQGVAGGPGSEQFF. CDR3 in DNA: TGTGCCAGCAGCCAGGGGGTAGCGGGAGGGCCCGGCAGTGAGCAGTTCTTC.